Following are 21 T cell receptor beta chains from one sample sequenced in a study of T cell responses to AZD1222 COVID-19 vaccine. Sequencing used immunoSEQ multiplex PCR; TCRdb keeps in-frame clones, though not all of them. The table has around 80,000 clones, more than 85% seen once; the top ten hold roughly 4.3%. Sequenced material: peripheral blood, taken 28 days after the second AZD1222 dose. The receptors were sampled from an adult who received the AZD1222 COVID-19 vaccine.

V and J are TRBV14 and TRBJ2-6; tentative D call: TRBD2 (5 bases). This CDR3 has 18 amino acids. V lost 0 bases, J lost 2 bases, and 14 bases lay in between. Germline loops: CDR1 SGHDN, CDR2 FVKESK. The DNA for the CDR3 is TGTGCCAGCAGCCAAGATGGCCCCGGGGTGGCTGGGGCCAACGTCCTGACTTTC. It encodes CASSQDGPGVAGANVLTF.

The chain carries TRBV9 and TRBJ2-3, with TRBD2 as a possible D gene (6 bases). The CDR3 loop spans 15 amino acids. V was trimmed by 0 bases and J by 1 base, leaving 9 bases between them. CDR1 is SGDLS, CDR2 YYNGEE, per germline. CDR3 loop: CASSVEGRRTDTQYF. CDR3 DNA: TGTGCCAGCAGCGTAGAAGGGAGGCGCACAGATACGCAGTATTTT.

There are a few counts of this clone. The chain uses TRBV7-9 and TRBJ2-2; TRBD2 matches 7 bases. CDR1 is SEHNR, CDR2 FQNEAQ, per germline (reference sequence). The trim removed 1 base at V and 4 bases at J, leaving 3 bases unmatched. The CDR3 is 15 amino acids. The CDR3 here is CASSLVGRGTGELFF. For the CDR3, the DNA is TGTGCCAGCAGCTTAGTAGGGAGGGGCACCGGGGAGCTGTTTTTT.

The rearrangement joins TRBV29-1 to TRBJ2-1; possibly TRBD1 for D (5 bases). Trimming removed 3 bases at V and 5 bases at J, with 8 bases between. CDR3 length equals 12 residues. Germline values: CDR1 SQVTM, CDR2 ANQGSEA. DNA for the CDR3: TGCAGCGTTGAGACAGCAAACAATGAGCAGTTCTTC. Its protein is CSVETANNEQFF.

The CDR3: CASSVEGGTQYF. The CDR3 DNA reads as TGTGCCAGCAGCGTAGAGGGGGGGACCCAGTACTTC. The chain combines TRBV9 with TRBJ2-5; D is tentatively TRBD1 or TRBD2 (6 bases each). This CDR3 has 12 amino acids. The V gene's germline CDR1 is SGDLS and CDR2 YYNGEE. V lost 0 bases to trimming and J lost 7 bases, with 7 bases between them.

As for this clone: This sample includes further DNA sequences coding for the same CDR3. CDR3 coding DNA: TGTGCCAGCAGTTTATATGGCGAAAAACTGTTTTTT. This translates into CASSLYGEKLFF. The rearrangement joins TRBV27 to TRBJ1-4; D remains ambiguous. The ends were cut back, 1 base at V and 8 bases at J, with 5 bases in the middle. CDR3 length: 12 residues. CDR1 MNHEY and CDR2 SMNVEV come from the germline V gene (reference sequence).

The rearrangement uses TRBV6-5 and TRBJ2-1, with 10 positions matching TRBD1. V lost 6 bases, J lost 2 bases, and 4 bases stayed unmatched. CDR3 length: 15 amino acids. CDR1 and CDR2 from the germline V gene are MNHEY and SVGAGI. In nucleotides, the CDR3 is TGTGCCAGCAGCCAAGGGACAGGGGCCTACAATGAGCAGTTCTTC. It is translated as CASSQGTGAYNEQFF.

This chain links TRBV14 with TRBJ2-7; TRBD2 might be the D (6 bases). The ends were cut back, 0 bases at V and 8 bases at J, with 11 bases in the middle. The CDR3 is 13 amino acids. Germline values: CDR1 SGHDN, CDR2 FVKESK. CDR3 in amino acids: CASSQEGGSKQYF. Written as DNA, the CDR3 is TGTGCCAGCAGCCAAGAAGGAGGGAGCAAGCAGTACTTC.

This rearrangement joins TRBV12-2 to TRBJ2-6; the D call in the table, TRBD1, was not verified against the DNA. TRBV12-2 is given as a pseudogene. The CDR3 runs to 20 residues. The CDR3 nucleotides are TGTGCAAGTCGCTTAGGGGGATTGGGCCCAGGGGTCTCTGGGGCCAACGTCCTGACTTTC. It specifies CASRLGGLGPGVSGANVLTF.

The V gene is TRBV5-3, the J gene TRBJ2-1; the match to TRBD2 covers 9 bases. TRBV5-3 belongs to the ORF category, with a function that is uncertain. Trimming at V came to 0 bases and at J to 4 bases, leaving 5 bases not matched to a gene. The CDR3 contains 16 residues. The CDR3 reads CARSLDCSGSYNEQFF. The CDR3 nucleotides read TGTGCCAGAAGCTTGGATTGTAGCGGGAGTTACAATGAGCAGTTCTTC.

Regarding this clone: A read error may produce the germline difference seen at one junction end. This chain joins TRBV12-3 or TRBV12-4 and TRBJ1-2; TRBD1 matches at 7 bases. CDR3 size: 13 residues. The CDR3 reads CASSYSQRDSRSF. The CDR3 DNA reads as TGTGCCAGCAGTTATTCTCAACGGGACAGCCGATCCTTC.

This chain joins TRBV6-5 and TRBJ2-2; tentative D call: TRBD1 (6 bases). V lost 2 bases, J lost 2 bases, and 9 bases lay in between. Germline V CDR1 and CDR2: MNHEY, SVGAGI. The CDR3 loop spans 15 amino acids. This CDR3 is CASSYATGNTGELFF. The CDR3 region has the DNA TGTGCCAGCAGTTACGCGACAGGAAACACCGGGGAGCTGTTTTTT.

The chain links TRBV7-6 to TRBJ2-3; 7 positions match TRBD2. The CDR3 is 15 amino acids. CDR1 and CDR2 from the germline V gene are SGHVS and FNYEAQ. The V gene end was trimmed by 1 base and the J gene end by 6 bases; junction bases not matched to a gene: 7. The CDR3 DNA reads TGTGCCAGCAGCTTAGAGGCGGGAGCGGGGGATACGCAGTATTTT. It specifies CASSLEAGAGDTQYF.

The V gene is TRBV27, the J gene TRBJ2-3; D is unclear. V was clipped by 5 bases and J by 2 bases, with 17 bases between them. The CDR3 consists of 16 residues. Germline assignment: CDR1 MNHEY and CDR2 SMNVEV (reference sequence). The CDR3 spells CASSPYTSVATDTQYF. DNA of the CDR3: TGTGCCAGCAGTCCCTACACCAGTGTGGCCACAGATACGCAGTATTTT.

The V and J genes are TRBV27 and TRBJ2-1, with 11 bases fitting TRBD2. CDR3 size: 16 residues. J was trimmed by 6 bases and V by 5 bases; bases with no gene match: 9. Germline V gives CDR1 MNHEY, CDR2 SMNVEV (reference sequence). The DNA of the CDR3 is TGTGCCAGCAGTCCAACTAGCGGGAGCTTTGGCAATGAGCAGTTCTTC. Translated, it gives CASSPTSGSFGNEQFF.

The CDR3, as DNA: TGCGCCAGCAGCCAGGTCAGGGCGGATGGGGCCAACGTCCTGACTTTC. As protein: CASSQVRADGANVLTF. V is TRBV4-3 and J is TRBJ2-6; tentative D call: TRBD1 (5 bases). Trimming cost V 3 bases and J 3 bases, with 12 bases left between them. The CDR3 totals 16 residues. Per the germline V gene, CDR1 is LGHNA and CDR2 is YSLEER.

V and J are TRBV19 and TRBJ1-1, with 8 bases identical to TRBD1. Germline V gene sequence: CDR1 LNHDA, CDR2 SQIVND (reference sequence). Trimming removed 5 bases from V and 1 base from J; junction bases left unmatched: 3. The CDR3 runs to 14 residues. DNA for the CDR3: TGTGCCAGTAGTCATACAGGGGGGAACACTGAAGCTTTCTTT. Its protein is CASSHTGGNTEAFF.

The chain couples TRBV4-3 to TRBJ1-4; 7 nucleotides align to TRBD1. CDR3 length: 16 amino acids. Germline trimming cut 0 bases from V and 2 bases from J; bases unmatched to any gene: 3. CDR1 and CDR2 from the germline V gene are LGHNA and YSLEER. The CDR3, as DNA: TGCGCCAGCAGCCAAGATGAAGGGGGCACTAATGAAAAACTGTTTTTT. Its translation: CASSQDEGGTNEKLFF.

The CDR3 here is CASSEASFQPQHF. CDR3 nucleotide sequence: TGTGCCAGCAGTGAAGCTTCCTTCCAGCCCCAGCATTTT. This rearrangement joins TRBV2 to TRBJ1-5; no definite D call. Trimming removed 0 bases from V and 7 bases from J, with 7 bases in between. Germline CDR1 reads SNHLY; CDR2 reads FYNNEI. The CDR3 totals 13 residues.

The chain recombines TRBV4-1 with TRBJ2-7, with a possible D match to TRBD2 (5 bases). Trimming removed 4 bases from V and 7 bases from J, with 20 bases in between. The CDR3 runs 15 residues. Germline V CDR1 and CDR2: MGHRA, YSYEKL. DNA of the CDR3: TGCGCCAGCAGCCCACTAGACCCCCCCTATGGGGAGCAGTACTTC. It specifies CASSPLDPPYGEQYF.

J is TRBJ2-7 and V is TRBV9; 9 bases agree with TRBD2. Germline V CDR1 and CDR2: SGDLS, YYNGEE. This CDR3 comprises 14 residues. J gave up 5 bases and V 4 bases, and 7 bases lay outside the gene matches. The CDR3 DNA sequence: TGTGCCAGCAGCCTGGGGACTAGCATCGACGAGCAGTACTTC. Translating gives CASSLGTSIDEQYF.